One and the same sample provided the 10 T cell receptor beta chains below, sequenced in a study of blood T cell repertoires in COVID-19. This table comes from immunoSEQ multiplex PCR, and its TCRdb copy is limited to in-frame clones, with some not included. This sample has over 250,000 clones, with approximately 92% found just once. The sample comprised PBMCs or T cells enriched from blood (not recorded which). These receptors all stem from a woman in her twenties or thirties who had recovered from COVID-19.

The CDR3 protein is CASSLIGGSNQPQHF. The CDR3 DNA reads as TGTGCCAGCAGTTTAATCGGGGGGAGCAATCAGCCCCAGCATTTT. This sequence joins TRBV28 and TRBJ1-5, with D tentatively TRBD1 (5 bases). Germline loops: CDR1 MDHEN, CDR2 SYDVKM. V dropped 2 bases and J dropped 1 base, with 9 bases sitting between them. The CDR3 sequence is 15 residues long.

V and J are TRBV27 and TRBJ1-2; weak D call: TRBD1 (6 bases). The CDR3 sequence is 13 residues long. The V gene lost 10 bases and the J gene lost 2 bases, with 14 bases spanning the gap. Germline V lookup: CDR1 MNHEY, CDR2 SMNVEV (reference sequence). In DNA form, the CDR3 reads TGTGCCACCGGCACGGGACACAACTATGGCTACACCTTC. It encodes CATGTGHNYGYTF.

This clone was observed a handful of times. This rearrangement joins TRBV6-5 to TRBJ1-1; 7 bases match TRBD1. With V trimmed by 8 bases and J by 5 bases, 11 bases remained unmatched. This CDR3 region has 14 residues. The V gene's germline CDR1 is MNHEY and CDR2 SVGAGI. This CDR3 reads CASSIRQGWTEAFF. In nucleotides, the CDR3 is TGTGCCAGCTCAATTAGACAGGGTTGGACTGAAGCTTTCTTT.

V and J are TRBV10-2 and TRBJ2-3; 8 bases map to TRBD2. The CDR3 spans 15 residues. Germline assignment: CDR1 WSHSY and CDR2 SAAADI. V gave up 1 base and J gave up 5 bases; unmatched junction bases: 5. This chain's CDR3 is CASSELPGLGDTQYF. The CDR3 DNA reads TGCGCCAGCAGTGAGTTACCGGGACTAGGAGATACGCAGTATTTT.

This chain connects TRBV7-3 to TRBJ2-5, with 13 bases that match TRBD2. The CDR3 contains 16 residues. V dropped 3 bases and J dropped 1; count of bases not matched to a gene: 2. Germline CDR1 and CDR2: SGHTA and FQGTGA. The CDR3: CASSLGLAGPQETQYF. As DNA, the CDR3 is TGTGCCAGCAGCTTGGGACTAGCGGGACCCCAAGAGACCCAGTACTTC.

This rearrangement joins TRBV2 to TRBJ2-2, with TRBD2 identical over 7 bases. With 3 bases clipped from V and 5 bases from J, the junction kept 6 bases outside the gene matches. The germline gives CDR1 SNHLY, CDR2 FYNNEI. This CDR3 region has 15 residues. In DNA form, the CDR3 reads TGTGCCAGCAGTGATGGGAGGGCTTGGACCGGGGAGCTGTTTTTT. Its protein product is CASSDGRAWTGELFF.

The chain joins TRBV19 to TRBJ2-3, with 12 bases aligning to TRBD2. The CDR3 contains 16 residues. V lost 7 bases, J lost 3 bases, and 8 bases stayed unmatched. Germline CDR1 is LNHDA and CDR2 is SQIVND (reference sequence). The CDR3 spells CASKPLAGGWTDTQYF. The CDR3 DNA follows: TGTGCCAGTAAACCCCTAGCGGGAGGGTGGACAGATACGCAGTATTTT. The full variable domain, rest sourced from reference TRBV19 and TRBJ2-3, is DGGITQSPKYLFRKEGQNVTLSCEQNLNHDAMYWYRQDPGQGLRLIYYSQIVNDFQKGDIAEGYSVSREKKESFPLTVTSAQKNPTAFYLCASKPLAGGWTDTQYFGPGTRLTVL.

The chain couples TRBV6-6 to TRBJ1-5, with D hard to call. CDR3 length equals 16 residues. CDR1 and CDR2 from the germline V gene are MNHNY and SVGAGI (reference sequence). V shed 8 bases and J shed 5 bases, with 22 bases lying between them. The CDR3 sequence is CASGPPGILKDQPQHF. CDR3 coding DNA: TGTGCCAGCGGCCCCCCCGGGATTCTGAAGGATCAGCCCCAGCATTTT.

The chain uses TRBV27 and TRBJ1-2; 11 bases fit TRBD1. This CDR3 is built from 16 residues. The V segment lost 5 bases and the J segment 7 bases; nucleotides outside the gene matches: 12. Per germline, CDR1 MNHEY and CDR2 SMNVEV (reference sequence). The CDR3 bases are TGTGCCAGCAGTAAACTGGTGGACAGGGGGCTGGGTGGCTACACCTTC. The encoded protein is CASSKLVDRGLGGYTF.

This rearrangement joins TRBV5-4 to TRBJ2-7, with 9 bases aligning to TRBD2. V gave up 0 bases and J gave up 2 bases; unmatched junction bases: 3. From germline, CDR1 is SGHNT and CDR2 YYREEE (reference sequence). The CDR3 totals 15 residues. CDR3 residues: CASSLDASGTYEQYF. In nucleotides, the CDR3 is TGTGCCAGCAGCTTGGATGCTAGCGGGACCTACGAGCAGTACTTC.